The rows below give T cell receptor beta chains drawn from one sample of a study of regulatory T cells in long-lasting Graves disease. TCRdb analysed the multiplex PCR reads with MiXCR anew, one entry per CDR3 protein. The table includes approximately 350,000 distinct CDR3 sequences, 12% detected once. These data are also associated with another study on T cells in Graves' hyperthyroidism and ophthalmopathy.

The starting material was peripheral blood mononuclear cells (PBMCs), obtained at new diagnosis, from a patient treated with antithyroid drugs. The receptors come from a woman younger than 30 with Graves disease. Each CDR3 is given with its conserved first and last residue. The D gene is left open where the match is weak. Where a row states a size, it is once, few, many or the class of an expanded clone; other rows omit it.

TRBJ2-5 | TRBD2 | TRBV3-1 | many | TGTGCCAGCAGCCCGCGATACGGGACTAGCGGGGGCCCCCAAGAGACCCAGTACTTC | CASSPRYGTSGGPQETQYF
TRBJ2-1 | . | TRBV7-9 | many | TGTGCCAGCAGCTTAGAGGGTACCAGGGTGCAGTTCTTC | CASSLEGTRVQFF
TRBJ2-2 | TRBD2 | TRBV5-1 | few | TGCGCCAGCAGCGCGGGGGGTACGAACACCGGGGAGCTGTTTTTT | CASSAGGTNTGELFF
TRBJ1-2 | . | TRBV27 | few | TGTGCCAGCAGCCCACGGGGGACCTATGGCTACACCTTC | CASSPRGTYGYTF
TRBJ2-3 | . | TRBV6-2/TRBV6-3 | many | TGTGCCAGCAGTATGGGCGGGCGCACAGATACGCAGTATTTT | CASSMGGRTDTQYF
TRBJ1-2 | . | TRBV16 | many | TGTGCCAGCAGCCATCCGGCGACAGGCTATGGCTACACCTTC | CASSHPATGYGYTF
TRBJ1-5 | . | TRBV12-3/TRBV12-4 | many | TGTGCCAGCAGTTCCCGGGATCGCAATCAGCCCCAGCATTTT | CASSSRDRNQPQHF
TRBJ2-5 | TRBD2 | TRBV10-3 | many | TGTGCCACCAGGGTTGGGCTAGCGGGGGGTCCAGAGACCCAGTACTTC | CATRVGLAGGPETQYF
TRBJ2-4 | . | TRBV5-5 | many | TGTGCCAGCAGCTACGTTACAGGTTACTTAGCCGACAAAAACATTCAGTACTTC | CASSYVTGYLADKNIQYF
TRBJ2-3 | TRBD1 | TRBV7-3 | many | TGTGCTAGTGGGGACAGACCAACAGATACGCAGTATTTT | CASGDRPTDTQYF
TRBJ2-7 | TRBD1 | TRBV11-1 | few | TGTGCCAGCAGCCCACTAACGGGGACAGACTGCGAGCAGTACTTC | CASSPLTGTDCEQYF
TRBJ2-5 | TRBD2 | TRBV4-1 | many | TGCGCCAGCAGCTTACTAGCGGGGCACCAAGAGACCCAGTACTTC | CASSLLAGHQETQYF
TRBJ2-7 | . | TRBV28 | many | TGTGCCAGCAGTGTCTTTGCGACCCCTCTTCGCGAGCAGTACTTC | CASSVFATPLREQYF
TRBJ1-1 | . | TRBV28 | many | TGTGCCAGCAGTTTATCCTCTGAAGCTTTCTTT | CASSLSSEAFF
TRBJ1-2 | TRBD1 | TRBV6-5 | many | TGTGCCAGCAGTTACTCGCGGGACAGGGTCGACTATGGCTACACCTTC | CASSYSRDRVDYGYTF
TRBJ1-2 | TRBD1 | TRBV4-1 | many | TGCGCCAGCAGCCGGGACAGTAACTATGGCTACACCTTC | CASSRDSNYGYTF
TRBJ1-5 | . | TRBV9 | many | TGTGCCAGCAGCGTAGGGAGAACGGGTCAGCCCCAGCATTTT | CASSVGRTGQPQHF
TRBJ1-5 | . | TRBV11-3 | few | TGTGCCAGCAGCCCAAAGTCAGGGGGCAATCAGCCCCAGCATTTT | CASSPKSGGNQPQHF
TRBJ2-3 | . | TRBV6-1 | many | TGTGCCAGCACCCTCTTGAGCAGGGGGGCGGCCCCCACAGATACGCAGTATTTT | CASTLLSRGAAPTDTQYF
TRBJ1-1 | TRBD1 | TRBV10-3 | . | TGTGCCATCAGAAACACCGGGACAGGGAACACTGAAGCTTTCTTT | CAIRNTGTGNTEAFF
TRBJ2-7 | TRBD2 | TRBV27 | . | TGTGCCAGCAGTTCCAGACTAGCGCCTTACTCCTACGAGCAGTACTTC | CASSSRLAPYSYEQYF
TRBJ1-4 | . | TRBV20-1 | . | TGCAGTGCTAGAGGAGCGGTCAGGGATTACACAACTAATGAAAAACTGTTTTTT | CSARGAVRDYTTNEKLFF
TRBJ1-1 | . | TRBV19 | few | TGTGCCAGTAGTATAGGTTGGGGCGCGGGGACTGAAGCTTTCTTT | CASSIGWGAGTEAFF
TRBJ2-3 | TRBD2 | TRBV19 | . | TGTGCCAGTAGACCTAGCGGGAGAGGTATAGATACGCAGTATTTT | CASRPSGRGIDTQYF
TRBJ2-7 | TRBD2 | TRBV27 | many | TGTGCCAGCAGTTTATGGACTAGTCGTGGCTACGAGCAGTACTTC | CASSLWTSRGYEQYF
TRBJ2-3 | TRBD2 | TRBV20-1 | many | TGCAGTGCTAAGATAGCGGGGGGGAACGTTGATACGCAGTATTTT | CSAKIAGGNVDTQYF
TRBJ1-1 | TRBD1 | TRBV6-1 | many | TGTGCCAGCAATTTCCCGGGCGAGGGGGCCTCTGAAGCTTTCTTT | CASNFPGEGASEAFF
TRBJ1-1 | . | TRBV27 | many | TGTGCCAGCAGTTTCTTTGACAGATCGAACACTGAAGCTTTCTTT | CASSFFDRSNTEAFF
TRBJ1-1 | . | TRBV15 | many | TGTGCCACCAGCAGAGATCCCCGGGGGGAGGGGAACACTGAAGCTTTCTTT | CATSRDPRGEGNTEAFF
TRBJ2-1 | TRBD2 | TRBV10-3 | . | TGTGCCATCAGCAGACTAGCGGGGGCGCGTATGGCCTACAATGAGCAGTTCTTC | CAISRLAGARMAYNEQFF
TRBJ1-1 | . | TRBV27 | many | TGTGCCAGCAGTTTATGGGCCCGATCTGAAGCTTTCTTT | CASSLWARSEAFF
TRBJ2-3 | . | TRBV9 | few | TGTGCCAGCAGCGTAGAAGCCGGCGACACAGATACGCAGTATTTT | CASSVEAGDTDTQYF
TRBJ1-2 | . | TRBV6-1 | many | TGTGCCAGCAGACTTCGGGAATGGGATGGCTACACCTTC | CASRLREWDGYTF
TRBJ2-7 | . | TRBV29-1 | . | TGCAGCGTTGAATCGGATGAACTTTACTACGAGCAGTACTTC | CSVESDELYYEQYF
TRBJ1-4 | . | TRBV6-2/TRBV6-3 | few | TGTGCCAGCAGTTACCCCCCAGGGAATGAAAAACTGTTTTTT | CASSYPPGNEKLFF
TRBJ2-1 | . | TRBV19 | . | TGTGCCAGTAGTGAACAGGGATTTGGGGATTATGAGCAGTTCTTC | CASSEQGFGDYEQFF